This T cell receptor beta chain is drawn from a study of CD8 T cells in Susac syndrome. RNA totalling roughly 0.45 to 1 ug underwent reverse transcription with random hexamers. TCRdb re-analysed the immunoSEQ multiplex PCR reads in MiXCR, keeping a single row per CDR3 protein. The sample lists 200,000 or so distinct CDR3 sequences; 90% to 95% were seen once. Those who served as multiple sclerosis controls were treatment-naive patients with stable or active relapsing-remitting disease. Negative isolation yielded CD4+ and CD8+ T cells, and FACS enriched TEMRA cells. The clonotype was recovered from a human donor with multiple sclerosis. Sequences were obtained from CD4+ T cells from PBMCs.

CDR3 coding DNA: TGTGCCAGCAGCTTGGGGAAGGATACGCAGTATTTT. It specifies CASSLGKDTQYF. This sequence joins TRBV5-4 and TRBJ2-3; D is uncertain. V shed 0 bases and J shed 6 bases, with 5 bases lying between them. This CDR3 comprises 12 residues. CDR1 is SGHNT, CDR2 YYREEE, per germline (reference sequence).